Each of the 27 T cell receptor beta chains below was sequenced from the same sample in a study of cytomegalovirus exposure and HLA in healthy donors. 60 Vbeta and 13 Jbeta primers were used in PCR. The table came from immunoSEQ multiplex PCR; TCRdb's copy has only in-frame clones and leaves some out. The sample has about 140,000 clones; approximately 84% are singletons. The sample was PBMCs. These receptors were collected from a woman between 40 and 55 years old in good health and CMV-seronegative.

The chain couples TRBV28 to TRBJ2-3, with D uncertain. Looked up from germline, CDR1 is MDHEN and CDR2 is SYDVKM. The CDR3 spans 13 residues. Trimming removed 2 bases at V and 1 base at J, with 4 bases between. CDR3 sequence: CASSLQGTDTQYF. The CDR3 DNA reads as TGTGCCAGCAGTTTACAGGGCACAGATACGCAGTATTTT.

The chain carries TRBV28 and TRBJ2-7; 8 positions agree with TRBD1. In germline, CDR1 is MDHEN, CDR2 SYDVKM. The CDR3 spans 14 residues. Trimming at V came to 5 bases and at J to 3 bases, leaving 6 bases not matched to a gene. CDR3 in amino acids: CASSQRTGSYEQYF. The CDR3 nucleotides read TGTGCCAGCAGTCAACGGACAGGGAGCTACGAGCAGTACTTC.

Written as DNA, the CDR3 is TGTGCCAGCAGCTCCTCAGGGGGCTACACCTTC. Its protein product is CASSSSGGYTF. This chain joins TRBV7-2 and TRBJ1-2; TRBD1 is a possible D gene (5 bases). V was pared by 4 bases and J by 8 bases, with 8 bases between. The germline V gene has CDR1 SGHTA and CDR2 FQGNSA. The CDR3 has 11 residues.

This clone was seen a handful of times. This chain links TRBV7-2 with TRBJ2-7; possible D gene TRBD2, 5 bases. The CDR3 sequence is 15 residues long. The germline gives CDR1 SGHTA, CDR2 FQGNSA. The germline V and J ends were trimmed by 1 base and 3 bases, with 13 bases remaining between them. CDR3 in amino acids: CASSLGVGEGYEQYF. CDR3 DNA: TGTGCCAGCAGCTTAGGGGTGGGTGAGGGCTACGAGCAGTACTTC.

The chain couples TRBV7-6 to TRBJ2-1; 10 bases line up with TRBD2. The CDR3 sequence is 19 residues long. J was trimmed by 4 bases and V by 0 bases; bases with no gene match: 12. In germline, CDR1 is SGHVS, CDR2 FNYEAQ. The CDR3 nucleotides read TGTGCCAGCAGCTTAGCGAGACGGGCTAGCGGGAGTAAATACAATGAGCAGTTCTTC. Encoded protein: CASSLARRASGSKYNEQFF.

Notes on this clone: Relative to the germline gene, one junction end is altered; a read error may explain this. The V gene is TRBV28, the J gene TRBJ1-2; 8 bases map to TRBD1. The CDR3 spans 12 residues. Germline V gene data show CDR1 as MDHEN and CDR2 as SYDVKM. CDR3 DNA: TGTGTCAGCAGTGAACAGGGGGTTGGCTACACCTTC. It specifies CVSSEQGVGYTF.

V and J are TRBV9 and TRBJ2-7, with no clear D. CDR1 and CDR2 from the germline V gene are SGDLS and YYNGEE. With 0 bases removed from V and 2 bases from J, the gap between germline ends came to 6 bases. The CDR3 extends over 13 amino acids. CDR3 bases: TGTGCCAGCAGCGTAGGGCCCCCCTACGAGCAGTACTTC. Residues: CASSVGPPYEQYF.

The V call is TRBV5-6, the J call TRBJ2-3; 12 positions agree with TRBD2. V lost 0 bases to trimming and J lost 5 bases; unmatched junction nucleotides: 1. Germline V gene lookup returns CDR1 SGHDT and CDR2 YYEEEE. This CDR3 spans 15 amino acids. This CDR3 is CASSLETSGRDTQYF. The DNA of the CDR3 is TGTGCCAGCAGCTTGGAGACTAGCGGGAGAGATACGCAGTATTTT.

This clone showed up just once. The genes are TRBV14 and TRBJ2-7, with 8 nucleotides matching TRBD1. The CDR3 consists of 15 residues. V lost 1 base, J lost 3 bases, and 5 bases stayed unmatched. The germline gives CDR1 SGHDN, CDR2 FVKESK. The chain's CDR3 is CASSQGRTGYYEQYF. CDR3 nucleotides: TGTGCCAGCAGCCAAGGGAGGACAGGGTACTACGAGCAGTACTTC.

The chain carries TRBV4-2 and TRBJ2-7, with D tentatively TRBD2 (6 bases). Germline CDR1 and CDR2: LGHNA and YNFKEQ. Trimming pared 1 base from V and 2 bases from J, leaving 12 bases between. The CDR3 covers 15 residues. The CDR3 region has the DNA TGTGCCAGCAGCCAAGTAGATACGGGGGCCTACGAGCAGTACTTC. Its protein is CASSQVDTGAYEQYF.

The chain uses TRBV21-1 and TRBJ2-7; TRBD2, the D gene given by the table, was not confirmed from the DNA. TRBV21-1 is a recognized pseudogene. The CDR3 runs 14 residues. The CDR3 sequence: CASNPGLPYYEQYF. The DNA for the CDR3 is TGTGCCAGCAACCCGGGACTTCCCTACTACGAGCAGTACTTC.

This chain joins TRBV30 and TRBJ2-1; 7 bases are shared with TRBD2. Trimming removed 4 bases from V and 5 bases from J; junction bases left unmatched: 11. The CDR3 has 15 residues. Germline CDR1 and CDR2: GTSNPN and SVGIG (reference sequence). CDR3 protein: CAWTGLGRYDNEQFF. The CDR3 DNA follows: TGTGCCTGGACTGGGCTCGGGAGGTATGACAATGAGCAGTTCTTC.

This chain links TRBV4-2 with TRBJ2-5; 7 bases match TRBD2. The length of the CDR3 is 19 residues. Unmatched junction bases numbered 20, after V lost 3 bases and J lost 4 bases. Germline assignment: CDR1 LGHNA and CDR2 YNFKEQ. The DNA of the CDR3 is TGTGCCAGCAGCCACCCGGAGCGGGGTTTAATTGAGGCGCGAGAGACCCAGTACTTC. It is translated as CASSHPERGLIEARETQYF.

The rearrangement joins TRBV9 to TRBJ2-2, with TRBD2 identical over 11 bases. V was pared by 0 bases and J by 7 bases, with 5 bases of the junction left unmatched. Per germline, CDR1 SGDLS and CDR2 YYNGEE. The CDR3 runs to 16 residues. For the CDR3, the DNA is TGTGCCAGCAGCGTAGGGACTAGCGGGTCCCTCGGGGAGCTGTTTTTT. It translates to CASSVGTSGSLGELFF.

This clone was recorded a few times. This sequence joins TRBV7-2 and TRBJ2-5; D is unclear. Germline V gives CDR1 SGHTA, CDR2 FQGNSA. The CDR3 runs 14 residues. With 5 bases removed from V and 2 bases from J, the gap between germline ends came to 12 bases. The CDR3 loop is CASSILGIQETQYF. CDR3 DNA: TGTGCCAGCAGCATCCTAGGAATTCAAGAGACCCAGTACTTC.

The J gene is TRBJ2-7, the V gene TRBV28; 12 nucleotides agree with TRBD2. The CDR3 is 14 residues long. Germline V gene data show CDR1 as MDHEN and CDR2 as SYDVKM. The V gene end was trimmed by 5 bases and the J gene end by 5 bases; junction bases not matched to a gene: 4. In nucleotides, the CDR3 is TGTGCCAGCAGTCTAGCGGGAGGGACCCACGAGCAGTACTTC. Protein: CASSLAGGTHEQYF.

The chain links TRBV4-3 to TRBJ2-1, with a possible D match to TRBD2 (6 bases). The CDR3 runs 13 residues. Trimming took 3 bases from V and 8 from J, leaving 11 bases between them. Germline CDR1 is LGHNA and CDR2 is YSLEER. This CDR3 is CASSHGTAHEQFF. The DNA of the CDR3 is TGCGCCAGCAGCCACGGGACTGCACATGAGCAGTTCTTC.

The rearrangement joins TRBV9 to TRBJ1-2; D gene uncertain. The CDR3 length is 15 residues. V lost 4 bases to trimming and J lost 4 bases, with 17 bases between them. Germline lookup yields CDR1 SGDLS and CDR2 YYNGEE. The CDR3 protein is CASSNRHDESYGYTF. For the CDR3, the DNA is TGTGCCAGCAGCAACCGACATGATGAGAGCTATGGCTACACCTTC. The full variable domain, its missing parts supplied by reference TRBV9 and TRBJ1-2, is DSGVTQTPKHLITATGQRVTLRCSPRSGDLSVYWYQQSLDQGLQFLIQYYNGEERAKGNILERFSAQQFPDLHSELNLSSLELGDSALYFCASSNRHDESYGYTFGSGTRLTVV.

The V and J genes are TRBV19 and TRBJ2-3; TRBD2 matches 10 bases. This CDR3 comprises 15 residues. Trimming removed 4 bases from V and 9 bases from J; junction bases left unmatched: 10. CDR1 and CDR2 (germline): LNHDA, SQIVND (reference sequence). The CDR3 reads CASSTLAGGQGTQYF. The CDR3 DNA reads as TGTGCCAGTAGTACCTTAGCGGGAGGCCAGGGGACGCAGTATTTT.

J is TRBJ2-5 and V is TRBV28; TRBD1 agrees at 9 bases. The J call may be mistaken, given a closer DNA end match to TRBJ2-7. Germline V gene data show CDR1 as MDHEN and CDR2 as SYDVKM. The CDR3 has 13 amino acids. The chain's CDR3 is CASSVGTGNEQYF. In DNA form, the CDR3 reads TGTGCCAGCAGTGTAGGGACAGGGAACGAGCAGTACTTC.

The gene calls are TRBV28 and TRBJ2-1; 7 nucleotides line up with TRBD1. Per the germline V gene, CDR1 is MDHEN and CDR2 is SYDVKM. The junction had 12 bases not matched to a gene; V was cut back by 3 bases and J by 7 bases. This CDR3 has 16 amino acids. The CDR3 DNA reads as TGTGCCAGCAGTTTCCCCCCCGAGGGGGCCAATAATGAGCAGTTCTTC. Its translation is CASSFPPEGANNEQFF. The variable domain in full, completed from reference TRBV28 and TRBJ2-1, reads DVKVTQSSRYLVKRTGEKVFLECVQDMDHENMFWYRQDPGLGLRLIYFSYDVKMKEKGDIPEGYSVSREKKERFSLILESASTNQTSMYLCASSFPPEGANNEQFFGPGTRLTVL.

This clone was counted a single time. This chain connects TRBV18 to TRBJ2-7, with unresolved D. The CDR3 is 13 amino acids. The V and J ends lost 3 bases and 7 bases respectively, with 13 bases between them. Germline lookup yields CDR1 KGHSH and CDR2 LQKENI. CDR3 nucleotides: TGTGCCAGCTCACCTCGAACTACGAGTGAGCAGTACTTC. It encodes CASSPRTTSEQYF.

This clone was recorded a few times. This CDR3 reads CASSEGPEQYF. As DNA, the CDR3 is TGTGCCAGCAGTGAGGGCCCCGAGCAGTACTTC. V gene TRBV2 combines with J gene TRBJ2-7; D is undetermined. Germline lookup yields CDR1 SNHLY and CDR2 FYNNEI. This CDR3 has 11 amino acids. The V end lost 3 bases, the J end lost 6 bases, and 6 bases lay between the germline ends.

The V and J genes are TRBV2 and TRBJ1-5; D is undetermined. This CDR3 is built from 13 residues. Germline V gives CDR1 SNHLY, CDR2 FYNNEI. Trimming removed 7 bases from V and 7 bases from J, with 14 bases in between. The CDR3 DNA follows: TGTGCCAGCAAGGGCGGGTTCGTACAGCCCCAGCATTTT. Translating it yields CASKGGFVQPQHF.

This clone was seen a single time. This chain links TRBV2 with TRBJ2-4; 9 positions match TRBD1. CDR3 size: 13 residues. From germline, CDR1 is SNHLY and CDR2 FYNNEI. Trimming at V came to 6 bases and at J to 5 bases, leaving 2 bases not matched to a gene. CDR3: CASRDRGENIQYF. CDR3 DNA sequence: TGTGCCAGCAGGGACAGGGGAGAAAACATTCAGTACTTC.

CDR3 nucleotides: TGTGCCAGCAGCTTGGCCGGACAGGGCTCCGATACGCAGTATTTT. As protein: CASSLAGQGSDTQYF. This chain joins TRBV5-4 and TRBJ2-3; 8 bases are a match to TRBD1. V trimming: 0 bases; J trimming: 6 bases; junction bases outside the gene matches: 6. Germline loops: CDR1 SGHNT, CDR2 YYREEE (reference sequence). This CDR3 has 15 amino acids.

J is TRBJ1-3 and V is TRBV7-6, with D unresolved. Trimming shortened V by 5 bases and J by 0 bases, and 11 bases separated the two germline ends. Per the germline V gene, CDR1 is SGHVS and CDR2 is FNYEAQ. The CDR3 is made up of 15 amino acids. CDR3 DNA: TGTGCCAGCAGCCTCAGTCCCAACTCTGGAAACACCATATATTTT. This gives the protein CASSLSPNSGNTIYF.